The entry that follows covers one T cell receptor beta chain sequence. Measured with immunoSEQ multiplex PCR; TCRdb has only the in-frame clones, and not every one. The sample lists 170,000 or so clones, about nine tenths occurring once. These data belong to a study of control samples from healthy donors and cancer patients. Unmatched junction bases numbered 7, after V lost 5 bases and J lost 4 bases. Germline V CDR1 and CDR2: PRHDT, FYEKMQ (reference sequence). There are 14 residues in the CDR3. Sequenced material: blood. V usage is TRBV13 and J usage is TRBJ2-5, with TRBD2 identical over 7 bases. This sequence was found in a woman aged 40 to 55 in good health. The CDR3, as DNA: TGTGCCAGCAGCCCCGCCTGGGGGGGAGAGACCCAGTACTTC. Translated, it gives CASSPAWGGETQYF.